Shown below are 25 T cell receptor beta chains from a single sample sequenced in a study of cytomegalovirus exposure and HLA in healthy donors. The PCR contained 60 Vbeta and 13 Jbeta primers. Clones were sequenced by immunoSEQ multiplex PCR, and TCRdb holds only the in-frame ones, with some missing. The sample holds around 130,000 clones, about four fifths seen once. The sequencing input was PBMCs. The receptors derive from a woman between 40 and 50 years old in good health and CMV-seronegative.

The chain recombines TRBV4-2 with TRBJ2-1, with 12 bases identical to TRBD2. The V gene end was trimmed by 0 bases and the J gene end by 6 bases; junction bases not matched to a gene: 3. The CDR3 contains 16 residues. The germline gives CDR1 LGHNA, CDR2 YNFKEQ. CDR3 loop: CASSQETSGGGNEQFF. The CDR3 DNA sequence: TGTGCCAGCAGCCAAGAGACTAGCGGGGGAGGCAATGAGCAGTTCTTC.

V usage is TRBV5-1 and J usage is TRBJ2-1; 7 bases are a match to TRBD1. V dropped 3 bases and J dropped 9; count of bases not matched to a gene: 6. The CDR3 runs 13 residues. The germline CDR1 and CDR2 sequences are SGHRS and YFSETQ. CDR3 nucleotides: TGCGCCAGCAGCTCAAACAGGGGACGTGAGCAGTTCTTC. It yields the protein CASSSNRGREQFF.

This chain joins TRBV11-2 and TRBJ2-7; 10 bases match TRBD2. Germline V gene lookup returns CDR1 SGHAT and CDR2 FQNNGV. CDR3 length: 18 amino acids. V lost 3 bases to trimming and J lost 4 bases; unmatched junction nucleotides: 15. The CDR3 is CASSFSLAGAYRSYEQYF. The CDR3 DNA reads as TGTGCCAGCAGCTTTTCCCTAGCGGGAGCTTACAGGTCATACGAGCAGTACTTC. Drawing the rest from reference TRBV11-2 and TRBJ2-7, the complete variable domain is EAGVAQSPRYKIIEKRQSVAFWCNPISGHATLYWYQQILGQGPKLLIQFQNNGVVDDSQLPKDRFSAERLKGVDSTLKIQPAKLEDSAVYLCASSFSLAGAYRSYEQYFGPGTRLTVT.

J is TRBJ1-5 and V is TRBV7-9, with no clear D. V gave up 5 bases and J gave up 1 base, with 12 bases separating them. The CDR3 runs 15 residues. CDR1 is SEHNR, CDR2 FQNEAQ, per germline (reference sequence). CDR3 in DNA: TGTGCCAGCAGCCGAGAGACTGGGAGCAATCAGCCCCAGCATTTT. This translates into CASSRETGSNQPQHF.

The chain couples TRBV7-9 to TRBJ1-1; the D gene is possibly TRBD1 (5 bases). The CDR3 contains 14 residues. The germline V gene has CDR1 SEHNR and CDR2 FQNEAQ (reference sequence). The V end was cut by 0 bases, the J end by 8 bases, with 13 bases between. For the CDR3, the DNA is TGTGCCAGCAGCTTAGCCGGGACTCAGAGGGAAGCTTTCTTT. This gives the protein CASSLAGTQREAFF.

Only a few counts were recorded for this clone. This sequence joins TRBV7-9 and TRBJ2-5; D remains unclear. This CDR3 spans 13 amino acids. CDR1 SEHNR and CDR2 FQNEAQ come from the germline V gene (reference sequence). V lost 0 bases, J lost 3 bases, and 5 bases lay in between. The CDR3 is CASSLASEETQYF. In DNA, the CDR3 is TGTGCCAGCAGCTTAGCCAGTGAAGAGACCCAGTACTTC.

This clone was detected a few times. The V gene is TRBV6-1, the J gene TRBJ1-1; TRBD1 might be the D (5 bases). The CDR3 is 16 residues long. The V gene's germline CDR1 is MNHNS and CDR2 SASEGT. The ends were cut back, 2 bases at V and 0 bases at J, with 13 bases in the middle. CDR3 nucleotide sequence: TGTGCCAGCAGTGAAATATGGGGGGAAGTGAACACTGAAGCTTTCTTT. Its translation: CASSEIWGEVNTEAFF.

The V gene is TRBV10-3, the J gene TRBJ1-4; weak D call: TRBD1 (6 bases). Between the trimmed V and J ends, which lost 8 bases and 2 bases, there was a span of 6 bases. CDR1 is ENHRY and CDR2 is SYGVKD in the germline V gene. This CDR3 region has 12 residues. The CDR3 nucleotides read TGTGCCATCGGACAGACTAATGAAAAACTGTTTTTT. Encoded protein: CAIGQTNEKLFF.

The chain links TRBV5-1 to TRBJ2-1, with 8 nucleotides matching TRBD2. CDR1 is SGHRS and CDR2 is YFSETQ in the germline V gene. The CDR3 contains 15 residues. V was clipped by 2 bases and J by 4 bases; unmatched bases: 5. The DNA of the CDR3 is TGCGCCAGCAGCTTAGGTTCGGGGGGGTACAATGAGCAGTTCTTC. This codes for CASSLGSGGYNEQFF.

The CDR3 DNA reads TGTGCCAGCAATGGGGGACAGGGGGCTAGAGATACGCAGTATTTT. It encodes CASNGGQGARDTQYF. V and J are TRBV6-6 and TRBJ2-3, with TRBD1 matching 12 bases. The CDR3 is 15 amino acids. Germline assignment: CDR1 MNHNY and CDR2 SVGAGI (reference sequence). V shed 7 bases, J shed 5 bases, and the junction held 7 bases outside the gene matches.

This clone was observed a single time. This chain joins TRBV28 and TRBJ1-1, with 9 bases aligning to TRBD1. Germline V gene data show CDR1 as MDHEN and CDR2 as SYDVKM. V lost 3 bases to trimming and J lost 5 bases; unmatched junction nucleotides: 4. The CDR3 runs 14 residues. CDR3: CASSFTGGRTEAFF. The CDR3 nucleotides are TGTGCCAGCAGTTTTACAGGGGGCAGGACTGAAGCTTTCTTT.

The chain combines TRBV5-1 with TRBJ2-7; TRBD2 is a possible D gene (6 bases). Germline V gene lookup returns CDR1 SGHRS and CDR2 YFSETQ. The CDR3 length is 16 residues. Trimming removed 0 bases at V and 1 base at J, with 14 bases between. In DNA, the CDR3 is TGCGCCAGCAGCTTGGAGGAGGGGTTTAATTCCTACGAGCAGTACTTC. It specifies CASSLEEGFNSYEQYF.

In nucleotides, the CDR3 is TGTGCCAGCAGTTACTCGGGACACCTTGAAGCTTTCTTT. As protein: CASSYSGHLEAFF. The V call is TRBV6-6, the J call TRBJ1-1; possibly TRBD1 for D (6 bases). V lost 0 bases to trimming and J lost 7 bases, with 9 bases between them. CDR1 is MNHNY, CDR2 SVGAGI, per germline (reference sequence). This CDR3 has 13 residues.

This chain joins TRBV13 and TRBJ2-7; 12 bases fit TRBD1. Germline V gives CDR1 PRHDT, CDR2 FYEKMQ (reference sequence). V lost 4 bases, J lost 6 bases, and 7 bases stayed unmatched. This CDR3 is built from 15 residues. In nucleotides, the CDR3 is TGTGCCAGCAGCTCGCCGGGACAGGGGGCGGGCGAGCAGTACTTC. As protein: CASSSPGQGAGEQYF. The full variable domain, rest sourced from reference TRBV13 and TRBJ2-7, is AAGVIQSPRHLIKEKRETATLKCYPIPRHDTVYWYQQGPGQDPQFLISFYEKMQSDKGSIPDRFSAQQFSDYHSELNMSSLELGDSALYFCASSSPGQGAGEQYFGPGTRLTVT.

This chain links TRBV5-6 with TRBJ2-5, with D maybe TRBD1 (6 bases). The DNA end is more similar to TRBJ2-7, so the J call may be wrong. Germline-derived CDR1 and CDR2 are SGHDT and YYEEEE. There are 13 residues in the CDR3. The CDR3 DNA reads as TGTGCCAGCAGCTTGCGACAGGTGTACGAGCAGTACTTC. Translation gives CASSLRQVYEQYF.

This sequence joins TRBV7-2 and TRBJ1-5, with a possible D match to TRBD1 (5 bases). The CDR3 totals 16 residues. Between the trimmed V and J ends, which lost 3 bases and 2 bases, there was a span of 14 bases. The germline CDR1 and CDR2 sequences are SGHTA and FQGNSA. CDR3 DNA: TGTGCCAGCAGCTTTGCAGGGTATAGGGGCAATCAGCCCCAGCATTTT. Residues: CASSFAGYRGNQPQHF.

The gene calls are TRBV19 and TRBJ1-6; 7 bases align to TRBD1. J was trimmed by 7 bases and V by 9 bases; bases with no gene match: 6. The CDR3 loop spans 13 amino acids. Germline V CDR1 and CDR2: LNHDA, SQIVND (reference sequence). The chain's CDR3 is CASSGTENSPLHF. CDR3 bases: TGTGCCAGCTCCGGGACAGAGAATTCACCCCTCCACTTT.

CDR3 DNA sequence: TGTGCCAGCAGTTACTCTTTCAGGGACGAGCAGTACTTC. Encoded protein: CASSYSFRDEQYF. The chain links TRBV6-5 to TRBJ2-7, with D tentatively TRBD1 (5 bases). Germline CDR1 and CDR2: MNHEY and SVGAGI. With 0 bases removed from V and 5 bases from J, the gap between germline ends came to 8 bases. The CDR3 is made up of 13 amino acids.

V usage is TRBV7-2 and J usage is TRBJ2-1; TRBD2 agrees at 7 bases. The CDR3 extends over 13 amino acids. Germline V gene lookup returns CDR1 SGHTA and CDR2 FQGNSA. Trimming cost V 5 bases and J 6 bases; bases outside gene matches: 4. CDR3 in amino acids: CASSDSGINEQFF. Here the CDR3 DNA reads TGTGCCAGCAGCGACAGCGGGATCAATGAGCAGTTCTTC.

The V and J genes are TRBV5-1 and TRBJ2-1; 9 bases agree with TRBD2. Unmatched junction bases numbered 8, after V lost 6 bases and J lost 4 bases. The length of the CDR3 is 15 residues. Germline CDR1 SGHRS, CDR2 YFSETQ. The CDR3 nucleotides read TGCGCCAGCATCGATAGCGGGGGCTCTTACAATGAGCAGTTCTTC. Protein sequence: CASIDSGGSYNEQFF. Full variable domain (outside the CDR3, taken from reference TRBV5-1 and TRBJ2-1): KAGVTQTPRYLIKTRGQQVTLSCSPISGHRSVSWYQQTPGQGLQFLFEYFSETQRNKGNFPGRFSGRQFSNSRSEMNVSTLELGDSALYLCASIDSGGSYNEQFFGPGTRLTVL.

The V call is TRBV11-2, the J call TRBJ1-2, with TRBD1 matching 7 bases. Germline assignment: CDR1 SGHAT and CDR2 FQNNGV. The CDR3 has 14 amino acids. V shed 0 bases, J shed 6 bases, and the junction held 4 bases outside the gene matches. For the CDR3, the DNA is TGTGCCAGCAGCTTAGAGCAGGGGGTAGATGGCTACACCTTC. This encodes CASSLEQGVDGYTF.

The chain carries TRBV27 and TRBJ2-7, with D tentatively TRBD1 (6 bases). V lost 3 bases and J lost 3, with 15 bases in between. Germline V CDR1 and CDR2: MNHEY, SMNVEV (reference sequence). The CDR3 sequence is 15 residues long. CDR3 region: CASSFGGGRVYEQYF. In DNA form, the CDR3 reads TGTGCCAGCAGTTTTGGTGGGGGCAGAGTCTACGAGCAGTACTTC.

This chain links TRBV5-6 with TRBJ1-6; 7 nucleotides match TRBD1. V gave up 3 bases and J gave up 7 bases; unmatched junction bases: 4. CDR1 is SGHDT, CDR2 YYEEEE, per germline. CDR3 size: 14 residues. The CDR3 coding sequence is TGTGCCAGCAGCTGGGGGACAGCCAATTCACCCCTCCACTTT. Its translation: CASSWGTANSPLHF.

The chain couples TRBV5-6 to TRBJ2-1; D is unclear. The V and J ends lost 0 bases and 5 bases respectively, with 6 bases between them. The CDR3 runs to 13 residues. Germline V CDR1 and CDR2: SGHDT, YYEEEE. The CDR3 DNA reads TGTGCCAGCAGCTTGGCCGGTAACAATGAGCAGTTCTTC. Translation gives CASSLAGNNEQFF.

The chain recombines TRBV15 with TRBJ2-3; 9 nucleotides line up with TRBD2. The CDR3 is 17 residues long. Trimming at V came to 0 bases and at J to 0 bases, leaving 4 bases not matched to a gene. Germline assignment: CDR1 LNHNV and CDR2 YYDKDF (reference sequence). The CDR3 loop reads CATSRDWTSASTDTQYF. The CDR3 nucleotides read TGTGCCACCAGCAGAGATTGGACTAGCGCCAGCACAGATACGCAGTATTTT.